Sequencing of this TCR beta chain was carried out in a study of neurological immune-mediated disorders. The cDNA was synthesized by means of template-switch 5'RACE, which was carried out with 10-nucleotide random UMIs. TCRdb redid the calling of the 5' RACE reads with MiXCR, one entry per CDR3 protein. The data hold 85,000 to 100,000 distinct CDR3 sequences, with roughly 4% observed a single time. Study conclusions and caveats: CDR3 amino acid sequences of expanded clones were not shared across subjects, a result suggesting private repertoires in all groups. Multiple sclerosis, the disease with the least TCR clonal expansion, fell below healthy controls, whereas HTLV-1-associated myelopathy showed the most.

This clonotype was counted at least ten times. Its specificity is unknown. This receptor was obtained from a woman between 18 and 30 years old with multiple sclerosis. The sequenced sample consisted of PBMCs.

CDR3 protein: CASSFGTGVYEQYF. Written as DNA, the CDR3 is TGTGCCAGCAGTTTCGGGACAGGGGTTTACGAGCAGTACTTC. The genes are TRBV27 and TRBJ2-7, with 10 nucleotides matching TRBD1. Trimming took 3 bases from V and 4 from J; bases not matched to a gene: 3. From germline, CDR1 is MNHEY and CDR2 SMNVEV (reference sequence). The length of the CDR3 is 14 residues.